These 27 T cell receptor beta chains were all obtained from the same sample, sequenced in a study of response to subunit inactivated influenza vaccine. TCRdb re-analysed the RT-PCR reads in MiXCR, keeping a single row per CDR3 protein. This table holds around 300,000 distinct CDR3 sequences, 20% to 25% found once. Sequencing used PBMCs from blood, obtained less than 22 months after vaccination. These receptors all stem from a man between 50 and 75 years old who received an inactivated influenza vaccine.

V and J are TRBV7-2 and TRBJ2-5; TRBD2 is a possible D gene (7 bases). CDR1 SGHTA and CDR2 FQGNSA come from the germline V gene. The CDR3 is 13 residues long. The V gene lost 6 bases and the J gene lost 5 bases, with 13 bases spanning the gap. The CDR3: CASRRGGSETQYF. DNA for the CDR3: TGTGCCAGCAGGAGGGGGGGTTCGGAGACCCAGTACTTC.

This chain links TRBV4-3 with TRBJ1-1, with D unresolved. Trimming took off 0 bases at V and 2 bases at J, with 13 bases between the two ends. This CDR3 has 16 residues. CDR1 LGHNA and CDR2 YSLEER come from the germline V gene. The DNA of the CDR3 is TGCGCCAGCAGCCAAGATACTAGAACGGGAAACACTGAAGCTTTCTTT. This codes for CASSQDTRTGNTEAFF.

This clonotype was found many times. The chain joins TRBV7-2 to TRBJ1-1; D uncertain. The CDR3 runs 14 residues. V dropped 2 bases and J dropped 3 bases, with 10 bases sitting between them. Germline CDR1 reads SGHTA; CDR2 reads FQGNSA. CDR3 loop: CASSLRVRDTEAFF. In DNA form, the CDR3 reads TGTGCCAGCAGCTTACGGGTCCGGGACACTGAAGCTTTCTTT.

V gene TRBV10-3 combines with J gene TRBJ1-5; 8 bases match TRBD1. With V trimmed by 6 bases and J by 6 bases, 7 bases remained unmatched. Germline-derived CDR1 and CDR2 are ENHRY and SYGVKD. This CDR3 has 14 amino acids. The CDR3 is CAISPTGGGQPQHF. In DNA, the CDR3 is TGTGCCATCAGCCCTACAGGGGGTGGTCAGCCCCAGCATTTT.

V usage is TRBV12-3 or TRBV12-4 and J usage is TRBJ1-1; TRBD1 matches 7 bases. The CDR3 runs to 15 residues. Unmatched junction bases numbered 9, after V lost 3 bases and J lost 5 bases. CDR3 coding DNA: TGTGCCAGCAGTTTGGCGAGGGGGCGGGAAACTGAAGCTTTCTTT. Amino acid sequence: CASSLARGRETEAFF.

The chain employs TRBV21-1 and TRBJ2-7. TRBV21-1 is a recognized pseudogene. CDR3 length: 16 residues. The CDR3 bases are TGTGCCAGCAGCAAACTGGGGTCCACGGTCTCCTACGAGCAGTACTTC. It is translated as CASSKLGSTVSYEQYF.

This clonotype was seen more than once but under ten times. The gene calls are TRBV7-9 and TRBJ2-3; a weak D match, TRBD2 (5 bases). Between the trimmed V and J ends, which lost 2 bases and 3 bases, there was a span of 6 bases. The CDR3 spans 13 residues. Germline CDR1 reads SEHNR; CDR2 reads FQNEAQ (reference sequence). CDR3 residues: CASSLSGTDTQYF. The CDR3 coding sequence is TGTGCCAGCAGCTTAAGCGGAACAGATACGCAGTATTTT.

V usage is TRBV29-1 and J usage is TRBJ2-5; 9 bases match TRBD2. Germline loops: CDR1 SQVTM, CDR2 ANQGSEA. The CDR3 has 12 residues. V lost 4 bases and J lost 4; bases outside the gene matches: 1. The CDR3 sequence is CSVGSGRETQYF. CDR3 in DNA: TGCAGCGTTGGTAGCGGGAGAGAGACCCAGTACTTC.

The rearrangement joins TRBV20-1 to TRBJ2-3, with 8 bases identical to TRBD2. V shed 5 bases and J 2 bases; nucleotides not matched to a gene: 9. The CDR3 length is 15 residues. Per the germline V gene, CDR1 is DFQATT and CDR2 is SNEGSKA (reference sequence). The CDR3 is CSAFSSGANTDTQYF. The CDR3 coding sequence is TGCAGTGCTTTCAGTAGCGGGGCAAACACAGATACGCAGTATTTT.

This clonotype was seen a few times. V and J are TRBV27 and TRBJ2-3, with D perhaps TRBD1 or TRBD2 (6 bases each). The CDR3 length is 15 residues. The V end was cut by 6 bases, the J end by 2 bases, with 15 bases between. The germline V gene encodes CDR1 MNHEY and CDR2 SMNVEV (reference sequence). The DNA for the CDR3 is TGTGCCAGCAGCCCCGAGGGGGGATACACAGATACGCAGTATTTT. Translated: CASSPEGGYTDTQYF.

This clonotype has at least ten counts. The chain recombines TRBV29-1 with TRBJ1-1; TRBD1 might be the D (5 bases). V lost 4 bases and J lost 0, with 12 bases in between. Germline assignment: CDR1 SQVTM and CDR2 ANQGSEA. This CDR3 spans 14 amino acids. This CDR3 reads CSVVQDNVNTEAFF. The CDR3 coding sequence is TGCAGCGTTGTCCAGGACAATGTGAACACTGAAGCTTTCTTT. The variable domain in full, with the rest retrieved from reference TRBV29-1 and TRBJ1-1, is SAVISQKPSRDICQRGTSLTIQCQVDSQVTMMFWYRQQPGQSLTLIATANQGSEATYESGFVIDKFPISRPNLTFSTLTVSNMSPEDSSIYLCSVVQDNVNTEAFFGQGTRLTVV.

The rearrangement uses TRBV6-1 and TRBJ1-6, with D possibly TRBD1 on 5 matching bases. This CDR3 has 15 residues. Germline assignment: CDR1 MNHNS and CDR2 SASEGT. V gave up 6 bases and J gave up 9 bases, with 18 bases separating them. CDR3 loop: CASRGGGLGGSPLHF. The CDR3 DNA sequence: TGTGCCAGCAGGGGTGGGGGTCTTGGGGGTTCACCCCTCCACTTT.

The chain is built from TRBV4-3 and TRBJ1-4; D not certain. The germline gives CDR1 LGHNA, CDR2 YSLEER. The CDR3 consists of 14 residues. Trimming cost V 4 bases and J 5 bases, with 11 bases left between them. CDR3 region: CASSPSAGNEKLFF. The CDR3 DNA reads TGCGCCAGCAGCCCGTCCGCCGGAAATGAAAAACTGTTTTTT.

This clonotype was counted ten times or more. The gene calls are TRBV9 and TRBJ2-5; TRBD1 might be the D (5 bases). Trimming left V 0 bases short and J 3 bases short, with 9 bases between. Germline loops: CDR1 SGDLS, CDR2 YYNGEE. The CDR3 has 14 residues. CDR3 protein: CASSVGGREETQYF. The CDR3 bases are TGTGCCAGCAGCGTAGGGGGCAGGGAAGAGACCCAGTACTTC.

At least ten counts were recorded for this clonotype. This rearrangement joins TRBV5-1 to TRBJ1-3; 7 positions match TRBD1. The CDR3 is 16 residues long. Trimming at V came to 4 bases and at J to 0 bases, leaving 7 bases not matched to a gene. The germline V gene has CDR1 SGHRS and CDR2 YFSETQ. CDR3 in DNA: TGCGCCAGCAGCACCGGACAGGAAAGCTCTGGAAACACCATATATTTT. This gives the protein CASSTGQESSGNTIYF. Using reference TRBV5-1 and TRBJ1-3 for the parts outside the CDR3, the full variable domain is KAGVTQTPRYLIKTRGQQVTLSCSPISGHRSVSWYQQTPGQGLQFLFEYFSETQRNKGNFPGRFSGRQFSNSRSEMNVSTLELGDSALYLCASSTGQESSGNTIYFGEGSWLTVV.

This clonotype was seen a handful of times. The rearrangement joins TRBV6-5 to TRBJ2-7; 7 bases agree with TRBD2. CDR1 and CDR2 from the germline V gene are MNHEY and SVGAGI. This CDR3 is built from 15 residues. V shed 1 base, J shed 4 bases, and the junction held 7 bases outside the gene matches. CDR3 DNA: TGTGCCAGCAGTTACTATATATCCGGGGGGTACGAGCAGTACTTC. Translated: CASSYYISGGYEQYF.

This rearrangement joins TRBV19 to TRBJ2-2; tentative D call: TRBD1 (6 bases). CDR3 length equals 14 residues. Trimming removed 4 bases from V and 7 bases from J, with 13 bases in between. Germline V CDR1 and CDR2: LNHDA, SQIVND (reference sequence). CDR3 nucleotide sequence: TGTGCCAGTAGTAGGGGGCAGGGTGACGGGGAGCTGTTTTTT. This gives the protein CASSRGQGDGELFF.

The chain employs TRBV5-1 and TRBJ2-5; 8 bases match TRBD2. Germline assignment: CDR1 SGHRS and CDR2 YFSETQ. The CDR3 is 14 residues long. V lost 4 bases to trimming and J lost 1 base; unmatched junction nucleotides: 3. CDR3 region: CASSPGLAQETQYF. CDR3 nucleotides: TGCGCCAGCAGCCCCGGACTAGCCCAAGAGACCCAGTACTTC.

The chain has TRBV10-3 and TRBJ2-7; D not certain. CDR3 length: 12 residues. Germline V lookup: CDR1 ENHRY, CDR2 SYGVKD. Trimming took 5 bases from V and 0 from J, leaving 5 bases between them. CDR3 nucleotide sequence: TGTGCCATCAGTCAAAGCTCCTACGAGCAGTACTTC. It specifies CAISQSSYEQYF.

V usage is TRBV7-6 and J usage is TRBJ2-7, with 9 bases fitting TRBD1. This CDR3 contains 15 residues. The germline V gene has CDR1 SGHVS and CDR2 FNYEAQ. V lost 6 bases and J lost 5; bases outside the gene matches: 11. Written as DNA, the CDR3 is TGTGCCAGCAGTTCTTGGGGACAGGGCAACCACGAGCAGTACTTC. It encodes CASSSWGQGNHEQYF.

The chain links TRBV4-1 to TRBJ2-1; maybe TRBD2 (6 bases). CDR1 is MGHRA and CDR2 is YSYEKL in the germline V gene. The CDR3 consists of 16 residues. V shed 0 bases and J shed 3 bases, with 12 bases lying between them. The CDR3 sequence is CASSQEWMGGYNEQFF. CDR3 bases: TGCGCCAGCAGCCAAGAATGGATGGGGGGCTACAATGAGCAGTTCTTC.

The chain joins TRBV11-3 to TRBJ2-6, with 10 bases fitting TRBD1. The CDR3 contains 17 residues. V shed 6 bases and J 0 bases; nucleotides not matched to a gene: 5. Germline V gene data show CDR1 as SGHNT and CDR2 as YENEEA. The CDR3 spells CASSPGQGISGANVLTF. The CDR3 bases are TGTGCCAGCAGTCCGGGACAGGGGATCTCTGGGGCCAACGTCCTGACTTTC. Full variable domain (rest looked up from reference TRBV11-3 and TRBJ2-6): EAGVVQSPRYKIIEKKQPVAFWCNPISGHNTLYWYLQNLGQGPELLIRYENEEAVDDSQLPKDRFSAERLKGVDSTLKIQPAELGDSAVYLCASSPGQGISGANVLTFGAGSRLTVL.

The V and J genes are TRBV7-9 and TRBJ2-7; D is undetermined. The CDR3 contains 16 residues. V lost 5 bases, J lost 4 bases, and 21 bases lay in between. Looked up from germline, CDR1 is SEHNR and CDR2 is FQNEAQ (reference sequence). CDR3 DNA: TGTGCCAGCAGCACCGTAGCCGGGTCTCTCCAATACGAGCAGTACTTC. It translates to CASSTVAGSLQYEQYF.

The J gene is TRBJ2-7, the V gene TRBV10-3; the D gene could be TRBD1 or TRBD2 (5 bases each). The V gene's germline CDR1 is ENHRY and CDR2 SYGVKD. V lost 0 bases and J 2 bases, leaving 14 bases between the germline ends. The CDR3 is made up of 16 amino acids. The CDR3 spells CAISESGVRDPYEQYF. For the CDR3, the DNA is TGTGCCATCAGTGAGTCGGGGGTCAGGGACCCCTACGAGCAGTACTTC.

This clonotype was observed a handful of times. This chain links TRBV28 with TRBJ2-7; tentative D call: TRBD2 (6 bases). The CDR3 consists of 11 residues. V was cut by 9 bases and J by 3 bases, with 9 bases left in between. Germline CDR1 and CDR2: MDHEN and SYDVKM. The CDR3 bases are TGTGCCAGTGGGACTTTCTACGAGCAGTACTTC. Its protein product is CASGTFYEQYF.

The chain has TRBV5-4 and TRBJ2-5, with 12 bases that match TRBD2. The CDR3 covers 16 residues. V dropped 4 bases and J dropped 5; count of bases not matched to a gene: 9. Germline-derived CDR1 and CDR2 are SGHNT and YYREEE (reference sequence). The CDR3 sequence is CASSNLAGGPRETQYF. The CDR3 nucleotides read TGTGCCAGCAGCAACCTAGCGGGAGGGCCCCGTGAGACCCAGTACTTC.

V gene TRBV5-6 combines with J gene TRBJ1-5; the D is unclear. V lost 1 base to trimming and J lost 7 bases, with 9 bases between them. The CDR3 is 13 residues long. Germline V CDR1 and CDR2: SGHDT, YYEEEE. CDR3 sequence reads: CASSLMRGQPQHF. In DNA, the CDR3 is TGTGCCAGCAGCTTGATGCGCGGCCAGCCCCAGCATTTT.